A single sample is the source of the 20 T cell receptor beta chains below, sequenced in a study of blood T cell repertoires in COVID-19. TCRdb's table, derived via immunoSEQ multiplex PCR, lists solely in-frame clones and lacks some. The table lists 180,000 or so clones, roughly 83% of them singletons. Sequenced material: PBMCs or T cells enriched from blood (not recorded which). These TCRs come from a woman aged 60-75 years who had recovered from COVID-19.

The CDR3 region is CASSQAYRGRTEAFF. As DNA, the CDR3 is TGCGCCAGCAGCCAAGCGTACAGGGGTCGCACTGAAGCTTTCTTT. The J gene is TRBJ1-1, the V gene TRBV4-1; 7 bases align to TRBD1. Per the germline V gene, CDR1 is MGHRA and CDR2 is YSYEKL. The V segment lost 1 base and the J segment 4 bases; nucleotides outside the gene matches: 6. The CDR3 totals 15 residues.

The rearrangement links TRBV5-1 to TRBJ2-1; the match to TRBD2 covers 8 bases. With V trimmed by 6 bases and J by 3 bases, 8 bases remained unmatched. CDR3 length equals 15 residues. Germline V gene data show CDR1 as SGHRS and CDR2 as YFSETQ. DNA of the CDR3: TGCGCCAGCACCAGCGGGGGAGCGGACTACAATGAGCAGTTCTTC. It encodes CASTSGGADYNEQFF.

J is TRBJ2-7 and V is TRBV7-2, with TRBD1 matching 8 bases. CDR1 and CDR2 (germline): SGHTA, FQGNSA. CDR3 length: 15 amino acids. Trimming took 0 bases from V and 2 from J; bases not matched to a gene: 3. CDR3 residues: CASSLAGTGPYEQYF. DNA of the CDR3: TGTGCCAGCAGCTTAGCCGGGACAGGCCCCTACGAGCAGTACTTC.

The chain links TRBV18 to TRBJ2-7; D is possibly TRBD1 (5 bases). The CDR3 covers 14 residues. Germline V gives CDR1 KGHSH, CDR2 LQKENI. Trimming cost V 4 bases and J 2 bases, with 12 bases left between them. CDR3 nucleotides: TGTGCCAGCTCACGATCCCAGGGTCCCTACGAGCAGTACTTC. This translates into CASSRSQGPYEQYF.

CDR3 region: CASSPSGNTEAFF. As DNA, the CDR3 is TGTGCCAGCAGTCCCTCGGGAAACACTGAAGCTTTCTTT. The V call is TRBV27, the J call TRBJ1-1, with no clear D. CDR1 and CDR2 (germline): MNHEY, SMNVEV (reference sequence). The CDR3 runs 13 residues. Trimming stripped 5 bases from V and 2 bases from J, with 9 bases between.

The chain carries TRBV4-1 and TRBJ2-3, with D possibly being TRBD2 (6 bases). The CDR3 is made up of 15 amino acids. Germline CDR1 is MGHRA and CDR2 is YSYEKL. The V gene lost 4 bases and the J gene lost 1 base, with 12 bases spanning the gap. CDR3 bases: TGCGCCAGCAGCCCAGGAGGGAGAGGCACAGATACGCAGTATTTT. Encoded protein: CASSPGGRGTDTQYF.

V gene TRBV2 combines with J gene TRBJ2-5; the match to TRBD2 covers 8 bases. The CDR3 spans 15 residues. CDR1 and CDR2 (germline): SNHLY, FYNNEI. V lost 4 bases and J lost 4; bases outside the gene matches: 8. The CDR3 spells CASSVGGALGETQYF. The CDR3 coding sequence is TGTGCCAGCAGTGTCGGGGGGGCCTTAGGAGAGACCCAGTACTTC.

This clone has just a few counts. The chain couples TRBV28 to TRBJ2-3; no definite D call. The CDR3 covers 11 residues. V dropped 5 bases and J dropped 5 bases, with 5 bases sitting between them. The V gene's germline CDR1 is MDHEN and CDR2 SYDVKM. CDR3 nucleotides: TGTGCCAGCAGTACGGTAGATACGCAGTATTTT. Translating gives CASSTVDTQYF.

The chain recombines TRBV28 with TRBJ2-1, with 7 nucleotides matching TRBD1. Trimming took 7 bases from V and 1 from J; bases not matched to a gene: 1. The germline V gene has CDR1 MDHEN and CDR2 SYDVKM. The CDR3 loop spans 13 amino acids. For the CDR3, the DNA is TGTGCCAGCAAACAGGGGTCCTACAATGAGCAGTTCTTC. Its protein product is CASKQGSYNEQFF.

Only one count was recorded for this clone. The chain is built from TRBV10-3 and TRBJ2-1, with D possibly matching TRBD2 (7 bases). From germline, CDR1 is ENHRY and CDR2 SYGVKD. The length of the CDR3 is 15 residues. Trimming cost V 3 bases and J 6 bases, with 15 bases left between them. Here the CDR3 reads CAISERAGAVNEQFF. The CDR3 DNA follows: TGTGCCATCAGTGAAAGGGCGGGGGCGGTCAATGAGCAGTTCTTC.

CDR3 DNA sequence: TGTGCCAGCAGCAAAGGGGGGGACAGGAGTTCCTACGAGCAGTACTTC. This encodes CASSKGGDRSSYEQYF. The J gene is TRBJ2-7, the V gene TRBV27; TRBD1 is a possible D gene (8 bases). Germline CDR1 and CDR2: MNHEY and SMNVEV (reference sequence). The ends were cut back, 6 bases at V and 1 base at J, with 19 bases in the middle. The CDR3 has 16 residues.

The CDR3 protein is CASTRGGVETQYF. The CDR3 bases are TGTGCCAGCACCCGGGGGGGAGTGGAGACCCAGTACTTC. The chain has TRBV2 and TRBJ2-5; TRBD2 matches 8 bases. CDR1 is SNHLY and CDR2 is FYNNEI in the germline V gene. This CDR3 is built from 13 residues. Trimming removed 7 bases from V and 5 bases from J; junction bases left unmatched: 6.

The rearrangement uses TRBV28 and TRBJ2-7, with a weak D call TRBD2 (6 bases). Between the trimmed V and J ends, which lost 3 bases and 2 bases, there was a span of 17 bases. Germline CDR1 MDHEN, CDR2 SYDVKM. The CDR3 spans 16 residues. The CDR3 reads CASSFSGSGVPYEQYF. CDR3 DNA sequence: TGTGCCAGCAGTTTTTCGGGTAGCGGAGTCCCCTACGAGCAGTACTTC.

The chain combines TRBV3-1 (or the pseudogene TRBV3-2) with TRBJ2-1; a weak D match, TRBD2 (6 bases). Germline values: CDR1 LGHDT, CDR2 YNNKEL (reference sequence). The CDR3 runs 16 residues. V was clipped by 3 bases and J by 3 bases, with 15 bases between them. CDR3 nucleotides: TGTGCCAGCAGCCATGAGCTTCCGGACTACTACAATGAGCAGTTCTTC. Translation: CASSHELPDYYNEQFF.

The chain uses TRBV10-1 and TRBJ2-1; 9 bases are a match to TRBD2. CDR1 is WNHNN, CDR2 SYGVQD, per germline (reference sequence). The CDR3 length is 20 residues. With V trimmed by 2 bases and J by 1 base, 15 bases remained unmatched. The CDR3 reads CASSEPRGGRAHGSYNEQFF. CDR3 DNA: TGCGCCAGCAGTGAGCCTCGTGGCGGGAGGGCCCACGGGTCCTACAATGAGCAGTTCTTC.

This CDR3 is CASSAGFGGGSDTQYF. The CDR3 DNA is TGTGCCAGCAGTGCCGGTTTTGGAGGGGGCTCAGATACGCAGTATTTT. The rearrangement uses TRBV2 and TRBJ2-3, with a possible D match to TRBD1 (7 bases). CDR1 SNHLY and CDR2 FYNNEI come from the germline V gene. The CDR3 length is 16 residues. V shed 4 bases and J shed 4 bases, with 18 bases lying between them.

The chain uses TRBV19 and TRBJ2-1, with 9 bases that match TRBD2. Trimming cost V 3 bases and J 9 bases; bases outside gene matches: 6. Germline V gives CDR1 LNHDA, CDR2 SQIVND (reference sequence). This CDR3 spans 14 amino acids. CDR3 in amino acids: CASSMAGGPGEQFF. The CDR3 nucleotides read TGTGCCAGTAGTATGGCGGGGGGGCCTGGTGAGCAGTTCTTC.

As for this clone: The sample holds other DNA sequences that translate to the same CDR3. The chain links TRBV19 to TRBJ1-1, with 8 bases identical to TRBD1. This CDR3 has 14 residues. V was clipped by 2 bases and J by 3 bases; unmatched bases: 2. Germline CDR1 reads LNHDA; CDR2 reads SQIVND (reference sequence). The CDR3 spells CASSIQGADTEAFF. The CDR3 nucleotides read TGTGCCAGTAGTATACAGGGGGCGGACACTGAAGCTTTCTTT.

This sequence joins TRBV3-1 (or the pseudogene TRBV3-2) and TRBJ1-3; no definite D call. Trimming left V 4 bases short and J 0 bases short, with 7 bases between. The CDR3 is made up of 14 amino acids. Germline V CDR1 and CDR2: LGHDT, YNNKEL (reference sequence). CDR3: CASSRSGSGNTIYF. The CDR3, as DNA: TGTGCCAGCAGCCGCTCGGGCTCTGGAAACACCATATATTTT.

V usage is TRBV19 and J usage is TRBJ1-2, with D possibly matching TRBD1 (5 bases). Trimming removed 3 bases at V and 3 bases at J, with 11 bases between. Looked up from germline, CDR1 is LNHDA and CDR2 is SQIVND (reference sequence). The CDR3 is 14 residues long. As DNA, the CDR3 is TGTGCCAGTAGTATTCAGGGTATCGACTATGGCTACACCTTC. Translation gives CASSIQGIDYGYTF.